The present entry profiles one TCR beta chain with its context. Its cognate antigen is unknown. V lost 8 bases, J lost 4 bases, and 11 bases stayed unmatched. The CDR3 has 16 residues. Germline loops: CDR1 MNHEY, CDR2 SMNVEV (reference sequence). The data are from a study of cytomegalovirus exposure and HLA in healthy donors. Study-level results: When analyzed later, a missense DCLRE1C variant was found to be linked to TCR beta V- and J-gene trimming. The study reported that TCR beta sequences accurately predicted HLA-A and HLA-B alleles in most subjects.

The study ran its PCR with 60 Vbeta and 13 Jbeta primers. Clones were read by immunoSEQ multiplex PCR, and TCRdb kept only the in-frame ones, dropping some. The data show just over 150,000 clones, about three quarters seen once. Sequenced input: PBMCs. The TCR comes from a woman aged 50 to 60 in good health and CMV-seropositive. This sequence joins TRBV27 and TRBJ2-3; 11 bases fit TRBD2. The CDR3 DNA reads as TGTGCCAGCGCTAGCGGGGGGCGCCCGCTCGCAGATACGCAGTATTTT. It encodes CASASGGRPLADTQYF.